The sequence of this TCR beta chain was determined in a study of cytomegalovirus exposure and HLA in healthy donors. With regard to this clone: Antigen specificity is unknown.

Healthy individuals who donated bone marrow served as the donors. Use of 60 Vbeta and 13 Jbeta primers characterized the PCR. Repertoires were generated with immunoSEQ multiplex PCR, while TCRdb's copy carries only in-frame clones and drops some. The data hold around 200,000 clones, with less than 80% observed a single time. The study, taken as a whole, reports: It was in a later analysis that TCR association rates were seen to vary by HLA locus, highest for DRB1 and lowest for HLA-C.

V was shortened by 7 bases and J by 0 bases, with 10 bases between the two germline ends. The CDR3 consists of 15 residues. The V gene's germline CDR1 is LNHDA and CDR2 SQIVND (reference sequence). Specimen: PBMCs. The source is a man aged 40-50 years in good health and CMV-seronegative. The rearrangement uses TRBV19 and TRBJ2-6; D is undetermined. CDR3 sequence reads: CASNSLSSGANVLTF. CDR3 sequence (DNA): TGTGCCAGTAATTCCCTCTCCTCTGGGGCCAACGTCCTGACTTTC.